These 14 T cell receptor beta chains were all obtained from the same sample, sequenced in a study of OX40 agonist ivuxolimab in advanced cancers. Profiling relied on immunoSEQ multiplex PCR, and the TCRdb table lists in-frame clones only, not all of them. Of more than 65,000 clones listed, around 94% are singletons. The sample in question was CD4+ or CD8+ T cells sorted from blood, obtained in a trial of the OX40 agonist ivuxolimab. These receptors all come from an adult with an advanced solid tumor such as melanoma, head and neck, liver or kidney cancer.

CDR3 sequence: CASSLGEGHEQFF. The CDR3 coding sequence is TGTGCCAGCAGTTTAGGAGAGGGCCATGAGCAGTTCTTC. This sequence joins TRBV27 and TRBJ2-1; D is possibly TRBD2 (5 bases). The V end was cut by 2 bases, the J end by 8 bases, with 10 bases between. CDR3 size: 13 residues. Germline CDR1 and CDR2: MNHEY and SMNVEV (reference sequence).

The chain is built from TRBV5-5 and TRBJ2-1, with unresolved D. Looked up from germline, CDR1 is SGHKS and CDR2 is YYEKEE (reference sequence). CDR3 length: 15 amino acids. V lost 7 bases, J lost 0 bases, and 14 bases lay in between. Here the CDR3 reads CASVLRAASYNEQFF. The DNA for the CDR3 is TGTGCCAGCGTCCTCCGCGCAGCCTCCTACAATGAGCAGTTCTTC.

V is TRBV6-1 and J is TRBJ1-5; no definite D call. V lost 1 base and J lost 0, with 4 bases in between. In germline, CDR1 is MNHNS, CDR2 SASEGT. The CDR3 covers 14 residues. The CDR3 protein is CASSEEYSNQPQHF. CDR3 nucleotides: TGTGCCAGCAGTGAAGAATATAGCAATCAGCCCCAGCATTTT.

V and J are TRBV27 and TRBJ2-7; 8 positions agree with TRBD2. J gave up 5 bases and V 5 bases, and 11 bases lay outside the gene matches. Germline CDR1 and CDR2: MNHEY and SMNVEV (reference sequence). The CDR3 sequence is 15 residues long. The CDR3: CASSPEGTRGDEQYF. For the CDR3, the DNA is TGTGCCAGCAGTCCCGAGGGGACTAGAGGGGACGAGCAGTACTTC.

On this clone: An end of the junction differs from the germline gene, which may be a read error. The chain joins TRBV7-9 to TRBJ2-1; 9 bases fit TRBD1. The CDR3 consists of 12 residues. Germline values: CDR1 SEHNR, CDR2 FQNEAQ (reference sequence). The CDR3 sequence: CASSRPGQGRVF. The CDR3 DNA sequence: TGTGCCAGCAGCCGGCCGGGACAGGGAAGGGTCTTC.

About this clone: The same CDR3 arises from other DNA sequences in this sample as well. The chain couples TRBV9 to TRBJ1-1; D may be TRBD1 (5 bases). There are 13 residues in the CDR3. The germline V gene encodes CDR1 SGDLS and CDR2 YYNGEE. The V end was cut by 0 bases, the J end by 5 bases, with 8 bases between. The CDR3 here is CASSVGGDTEAFF. The CDR3 DNA sequence: TGTGCCAGCAGCGTAGGGGGGGATACTGAAGCTTTCTTT.

The gene calls are TRBV7-9 and TRBJ1-2; 7 bases are shared with TRBD1. Trimming at V came to 3 bases and at J to 8 bases, leaving 15 bases not matched to a gene. Germline lookup yields CDR1 SEHNR and CDR2 FQNEAQ (reference sequence). The CDR3 is 16 residues long. The CDR3 DNA is TGTGCCAGCAGCTTCCCTGGTACCGGGACAGATGGCGGCTACACCTTC. Protein sequence: CASSFPGTGTDGGYTF.

The J gene is TRBJ1-2, the V gene TRBV12-2; the table calls TRBD1, which could not be checked here. TRBV12-2 is described as a pseudogene. The CDR3 length is 14 residues. The CDR3 spells CASRFDSTYYGYTF. The CDR3 DNA reads TGTGCAAGTCGCTTCGATTCGACATACTATGGCTACACCTTC.

The chain uses TRBV5-1 and TRBJ1-5; D not resolved. Germline values: CDR1 SGHRS, CDR2 YFSETQ. Trimming pared 0 bases from V and 6 bases from J, leaving 13 bases between. The CDR3 spans 15 residues. CDR3 coding DNA: TGCGCCAGCAGCTTGGCCGGTAAGGGAGGTCAGCCCCAGCATTTT. This codes for CASSLAGKGGQPQHF.

This sequence joins TRBV7-9 and TRBJ2-7, with TRBD1 identical over 11 bases. CDR1 and CDR2 from the germline V gene are SEHNR and FQNEAQ (reference sequence). Germline trimming cut 0 bases from V and 2 bases from J; bases unmatched to any gene: 3. CDR3 length: 16 amino acids. The CDR3 loop reads CASSLAPGQGAYEQYF. The CDR3 DNA sequence: TGTGCCAGCAGCTTAGCGCCGGGACAGGGGGCCTACGAGCAGTACTTC.

The chain employs TRBV11-2 and TRBJ2-5, with D tentatively TRBD1 or TRBD2 (5 bases each). The germline CDR1 and CDR2 sequences are SGHAT and FQNNGV. The length of the CDR3 is 14 residues. V lost 1 base and J 4 bases, leaving 10 bases between the germline ends. The CDR3 sequence is CASSLAGTLETQYF. The DNA of the CDR3 is TGTGCCAGCAGCTTAGCGGGGACGTTAGAGACCCAGTACTTC.

V is TRBV4-1 and J is TRBJ1-1, with D tentatively TRBD1 (6 bases). Germline CDR1 and CDR2: MGHRA and YSYEKL. The CDR3 is 15 residues long. Trimming took 3 bases from V and 3 from J, leaving 14 bases between them. CDR3 region: CASSHPASGDTEAFF. The CDR3 coding sequence is TGCGCCAGCAGCCATCCCGCCTCAGGGGACACTGAAGCTTTCTTT.

The chain uses TRBV7-8 and TRBJ1-1; 7 nucleotides agree with TRBD1. V dropped 0 bases and J dropped 12; count of bases not matched to a gene: 4. CDR3 length: 12 residues. Germline V gene data show CDR1 as SGHVS and CDR2 as FQNEAQ. The CDR3 loop reads CASSLAGTDPFF. CDR3 in DNA: TGTGCCAGCAGCTTAGCCGGGACAGATCCTTTCTTT.

This chain joins TRBV13 and TRBJ2-4, with 8 bases matching TRBD2. Trimming removed 4 bases from V and 9 bases from J; junction bases left unmatched: 14. The CDR3 covers 16 residues. In germline, CDR1 is PRHDT, CDR2 FYEKMQ (reference sequence). The CDR3, as DNA: TGTGCCAGCAGCTCCGCACCGGGACTAGGGGGTGCCATTCAGTACTTC. Protein: CASSSAPGLGGAIQYF. The full variable domain, rest sourced from reference TRBV13 and TRBJ2-4, is AAGVIQSPRHLIKEKRETATLKCYPIPRHDTVYWYQQGPGQDPQFLISFYEKMQSDKGSIPDRFSAQQFSDYHSELNMSSLELGDSALYFCASSSAPGLGGAIQYFGAGTRLSVL.